The 14 T cell receptor beta chains in this list originate from one sample, sequenced in a study of blood T cell repertoires in COVID-19. Here immunoSEQ multiplex PCR was the method, and the copy in TCRdb shows in-frame clones only, minus some. The sample shows roughly 140,000 clones, 75% to 90% of them seen only once. Material for sequencing was peripheral blood. Every receptor here comes from a woman aged 45-60 years with acute or convalescent COVID-19.

The V gene is TRBV19, the J gene TRBJ2-3; D unclear. CDR1 is LNHDA, CDR2 SQIVND, per germline (reference sequence). The CDR3 has 15 residues. Trimming removed 3 bases from V and 4 bases from J, with 14 bases in between. The CDR3 sequence: CASSILLFSPDTQYF. Written as DNA, the CDR3 is TGTGCCAGTAGTATTCTTCTCTTCAGTCCAGATACGCAGTATTTT.

The V and J genes are TRBV7-9 and TRBJ1-2; D is unclear. CDR1 and CDR2 (germline): SEHNR, FQNEAQ (reference sequence). The CDR3 length is 15 residues. With 1 base removed from V and 5 bases from J, the gap between germline ends came to 14 bases. The CDR3 sequence is CASSLGTTALYGYTF. CDR3 DNA sequence: TGTGCCAGCAGCTTAGGCACAACAGCATTATATGGCTACACCTTC.

The rearrangement uses TRBV4-1 and TRBJ1-2, with TRBD1 matching over 8 bases. From germline, CDR1 is MGHRA and CDR2 YSYEKL. After removal of 4 bases from V and 2 bases from J, the junction contained 6 bases not matched to a gene. This CDR3 has 15 amino acids. The CDR3 is CASSLRQGSNYGYTF. CDR3 nucleotide sequence: TGCGCCAGCAGCCTCCGACAGGGGAGCAACTATGGCTACACCTTC.

The chain combines TRBV10-3 with TRBJ1-2, with a possible D match to TRBD1 (6 bases). Germline V CDR1 and CDR2: ENHRY, SYGVKD. The V gene lost 3 bases and the J gene lost 2 bases, with 10 bases spanning the gap. The CDR3 totals 14 residues. CDR3 DNA: TGTGCCATCAGTGAAACAGGGACCAACTATGGCTACACCTTC. It encodes CAISETGTNYGYTF.

The V and J genes are TRBV19 and TRBJ2-5; 8 bases match TRBD2. This CDR3 has 13 residues. V lost 4 bases and J lost 4; bases outside the gene matches: 2. Per the germline V gene, CDR1 is LNHDA and CDR2 is SQIVND (reference sequence). CDR3 loop: CASSTSGRETQYF. The CDR3 DNA is TGTGCCAGTAGTACTAGCGGGCGAGAGACCCAGTACTTC.

This clone was seen only a few times. The J gene is TRBJ1-1, the V gene TRBV19; TRBD1 agrees at 9 bases. CDR1 and CDR2 (germline): LNHDA, SQIVND (reference sequence). The CDR3 sequence is 15 residues long. V lost 5 bases to trimming and J lost 1 base; unmatched junction nucleotides: 5. The CDR3 here is CASSSGTGWNTEAFF. CDR3 bases: TGTGCCAGTAGTTCCGGGACAGGGTGGAACACTGAAGCTTTCTTT.

In this sample, this clone turned up once. The rearrangement links TRBV6-5 to TRBJ1-4; D is perhaps TRBD1 (5 bases). Germline CDR1 and CDR2: MNHEY and SVGAGI. The CDR3 spans 14 residues. V was cut by 2 bases and J by 5 bases, with 9 bases left in between. The chain's CDR3 is CASSYGGGNEKLFF. The CDR3 DNA reads as TGTGCCAGCAGTTACGGGGGGGGGAATGAAAAACTGTTTTTT.

V and J are TRBV7-9 and TRBJ1-2, with 7 bases that match TRBD1. Germline assignment: CDR1 SEHNR and CDR2 FQNEAQ (reference sequence). CDR3 size: 15 residues. With 0 bases clipped from V and 4 bases from J, the junction kept 5 bases outside the gene matches. The CDR3: CASSLAGTAFYGYTF. In nucleotides, the CDR3 is TGTGCCAGCAGCTTAGCCGGGACAGCATTCTATGGCTACACCTTC.

The chain joins TRBV10-3 to TRBJ2-3, with D maybe TRBD2 (7 bases). Germline lookup yields CDR1 ENHRY and CDR2 SYGVKD. The length of the CDR3 is 13 residues. V gave up 7 bases and J gave up 6 bases, with 14 bases separating them. In DNA form, the CDR3 reads TGTGCCATCACCGGAGGGAGGGGGGATACGCAGTATTTT. Translated: CAITGGRGDTQYF.

V and J are TRBV30 and TRBJ1-4, with TRBD1 matching over 7 bases. The CDR3 is 12 residues long. V dropped 7 bases and J dropped 7; count of bases not matched to a gene: 6. The germline CDR1 and CDR2 sequences are GTSNPN and SVGIG (reference sequence). As DNA, the CDR3 is TGTGCCTTGACAGGGCTGAGTGAAAAACTGTTTTTT. It is translated as CALTGLSEKLFF.

The rearrangement joins TRBV19 to TRBJ1-2; D is unclear. Germline V gene sequence: CDR1 LNHDA, CDR2 SQIVND (reference sequence). CDR3 length equals 12 residues. Trimming took off 4 bases at V and 2 bases at J, with 5 bases between the two ends. In DNA, the CDR3 is TGTGCCAGTAGTACACTCAACTATGGCTACACCTTC. Translating it yields CASSTLNYGYTF.

The CDR3 spells CASSIVTGAITNEKLFF. CDR3 bases: TGTGCCAGTAGTATAGTCACAGGGGCCATAACTAATGAAAAACTGTTTTTT. V gene TRBV19 combines with J gene TRBJ1-4; 7 bases map to TRBD1. The V gene end was trimmed by 1 base and the J gene end by 1 base; junction bases not matched to a gene: 6. There are 17 residues in the CDR3. CDR1 is LNHDA, CDR2 SQIVND, per germline (reference sequence).

The chain employs TRBV24-1 and TRBJ2-6; 9 bases are a match to TRBD1. The germline V gene has CDR1 KGHDR and CDR2 SFDVKD. The CDR3 covers 17 residues. Losses at the gene ends were 9 bases for V and 1 base for J; bases not matched to a gene: 9. For the CDR3, the DNA is TGTGCCACCGGCGACGGGACAGGGTTATCTGGGGCCAACGTCCTGACTTTC. It yields the protein CATGDGTGLSGANVLTF.

About this clone itself: One end of the junction does not line up with germline, which may come from a read error. The J gene is TRBJ1-2, the V gene TRBV4-1; D uncertain. The CDR3 loop spans 12 amino acids. Looked up from germline, CDR1 is MGHRA and CDR2 is YSYEKL. The CDR3 DNA reads TGCGCCAGCAGCCAAGATGTCAGGCCCTTTCAATTC. It specifies CASSQDVRPFQF.